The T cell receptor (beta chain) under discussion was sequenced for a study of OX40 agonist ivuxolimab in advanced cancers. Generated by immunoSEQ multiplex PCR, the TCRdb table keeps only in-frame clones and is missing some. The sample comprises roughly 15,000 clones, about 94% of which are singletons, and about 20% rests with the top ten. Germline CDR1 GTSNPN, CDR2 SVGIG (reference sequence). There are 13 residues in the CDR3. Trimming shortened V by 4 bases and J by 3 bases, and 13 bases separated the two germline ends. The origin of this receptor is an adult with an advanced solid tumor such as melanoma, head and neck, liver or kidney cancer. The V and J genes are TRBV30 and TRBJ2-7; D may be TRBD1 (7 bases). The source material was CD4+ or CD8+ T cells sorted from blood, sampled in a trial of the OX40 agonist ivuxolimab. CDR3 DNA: TGTGCCTGGAACCGCGGGGACAGCTACGAGCAGTACTTC. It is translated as CAWNRGDSYEQYF. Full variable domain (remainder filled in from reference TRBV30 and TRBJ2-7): SQTIHQWPATLVQPVGSPLSLECTVEGTSNPNLYWYRQAAGRGLQLLFYSVGIGQISSEVPQNLSASRPQDRQFILSSKKLLLSDSGFYLCAWNRGDSYEQYFGPGTRLTVT.